The clone carrying this TCR beta chain was seen once. This sample is part of a study of blood T cell repertoires in COVID-19. Study summary: Some COVID-19 samples were acute and others convalescent; all came from the United States, Italy and Spain. Sources were T cells, B-cell-depleted T cells, or PBMCs; the material itself was cDNA or gDNA.

In the study's own analysis: Cell counts per sample came from amplifying reference gene primers. TCRdb's copy holds only in-frame clones and misses some; the assay was immunoSEQ multiplex PCR. Clonal size and the V and J genes are those of that table, whereas D and trimming came from the DNA. Among roughly 100,000 clones listed, about four fifths were seen once. The V and J ends lost 3 bases and 1 base respectively, with 6 bases between them. The CDR3 has 13 amino acids. Germline values: CDR1 SGHTA, CDR2 FQGNSA. The sequenced sample consisted of peripheral blood. The TCR comes from a woman in her 70s with acute or convalescent COVID-19. The V gene is TRBV7-2, the J gene TRBJ1-1; D gene uncertain. CDR3 sequence: CASSFLRNTEAFF. The CDR3 DNA is TGTGCCAGCAGCTTTTTGAGGAACACTGAAGCTTTCTTT.